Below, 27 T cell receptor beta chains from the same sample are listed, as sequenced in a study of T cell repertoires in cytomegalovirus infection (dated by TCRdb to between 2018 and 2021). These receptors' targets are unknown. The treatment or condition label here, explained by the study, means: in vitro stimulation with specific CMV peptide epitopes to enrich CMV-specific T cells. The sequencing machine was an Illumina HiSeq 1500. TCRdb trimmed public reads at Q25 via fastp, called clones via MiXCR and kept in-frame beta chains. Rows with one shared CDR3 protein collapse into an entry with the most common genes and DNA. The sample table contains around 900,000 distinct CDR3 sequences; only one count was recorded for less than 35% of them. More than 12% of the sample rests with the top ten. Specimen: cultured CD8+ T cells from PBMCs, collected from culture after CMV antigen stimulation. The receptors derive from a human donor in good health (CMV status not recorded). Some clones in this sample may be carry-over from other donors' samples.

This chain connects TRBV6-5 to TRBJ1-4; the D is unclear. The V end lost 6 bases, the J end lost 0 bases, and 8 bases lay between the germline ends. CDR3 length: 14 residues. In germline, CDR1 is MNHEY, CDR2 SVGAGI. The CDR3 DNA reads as TGTGCCAGCAGGCGCTCTGCAACTAATGAAAAACTGTTTTTT. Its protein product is CASRRSATNEKLFF.

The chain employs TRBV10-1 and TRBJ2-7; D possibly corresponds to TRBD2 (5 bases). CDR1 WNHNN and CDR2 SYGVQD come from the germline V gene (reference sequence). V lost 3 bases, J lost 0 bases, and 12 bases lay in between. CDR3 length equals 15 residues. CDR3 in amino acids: CASSDRGIGSYEQYF. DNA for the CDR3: TGCGCCAGCAGTGACCGGGGAATAGGCTCCTACGAGCAGTACTTC.

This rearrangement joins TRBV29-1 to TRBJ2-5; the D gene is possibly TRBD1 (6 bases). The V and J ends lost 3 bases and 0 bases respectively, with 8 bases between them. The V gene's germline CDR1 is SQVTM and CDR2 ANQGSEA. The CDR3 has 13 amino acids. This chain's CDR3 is CSVEGHNQETQYF. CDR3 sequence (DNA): TGCAGCGTTGAGGGACACAACCAAGAGACCCAGTACTTC.

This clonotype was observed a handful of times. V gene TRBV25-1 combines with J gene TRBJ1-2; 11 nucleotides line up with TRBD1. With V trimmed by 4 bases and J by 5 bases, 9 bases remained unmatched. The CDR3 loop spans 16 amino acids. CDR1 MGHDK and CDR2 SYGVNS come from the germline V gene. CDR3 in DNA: TGTGCCAGCAGTGGCACCCCGGACAGGGGGCCTTATGGCTACACCTTC. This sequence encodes CASSGTPDRGPYGYTF.

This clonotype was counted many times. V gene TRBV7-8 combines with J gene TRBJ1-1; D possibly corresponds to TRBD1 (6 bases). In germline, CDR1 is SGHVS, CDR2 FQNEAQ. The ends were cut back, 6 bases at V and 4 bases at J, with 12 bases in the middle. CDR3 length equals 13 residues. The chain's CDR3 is CASSFQGITEAFF. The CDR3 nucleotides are TGTGCCAGCAGTTTCCAGGGGATCACTGAAGCTTTCTTT.

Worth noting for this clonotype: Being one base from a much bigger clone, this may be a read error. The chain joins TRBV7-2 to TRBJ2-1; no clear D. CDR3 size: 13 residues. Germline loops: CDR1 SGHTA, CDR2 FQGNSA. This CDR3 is CASSFYGFDELFF. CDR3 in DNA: TGTGCCAGCAGCTTTTACGGGTTCGATGAGCTGTTCTTC.

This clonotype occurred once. The CDR3 loop is CASTRGGSTGELFF. CDR3 DNA sequence: TGTGCCAGCACCAGGGGGGGGTCCACCGGGGAGCTGTTTTTT. This sequence joins TRBV12-3 or TRBV12-4 and TRBJ2-2; D might be TRBD1 or TRBD2, each matching 7 bases. Trimming shortened V by 7 bases and J by 4 bases, and 13 bases separated the two germline ends. This CDR3 has 14 amino acids.

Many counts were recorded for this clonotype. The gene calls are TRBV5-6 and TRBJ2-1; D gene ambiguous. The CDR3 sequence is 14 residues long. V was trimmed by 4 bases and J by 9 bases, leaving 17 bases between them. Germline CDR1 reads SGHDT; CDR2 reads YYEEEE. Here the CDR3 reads CASSEGSGHSEQFF. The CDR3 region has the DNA TGTGCCAGCAGCGAAGGTTCGGGCCATAGTGAGCAGTTCTTC. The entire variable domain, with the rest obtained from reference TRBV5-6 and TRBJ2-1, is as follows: DAGVTQSPTHLIKTRGQQVTLRCSPKSGHDTVSWYQQALGQGPQFIFQYYEEEERQRGNFPDRFSGHQFPNYSSELNVNALLLGDSALYLCASSEGSGHSEQFFGPGTRLTVL.

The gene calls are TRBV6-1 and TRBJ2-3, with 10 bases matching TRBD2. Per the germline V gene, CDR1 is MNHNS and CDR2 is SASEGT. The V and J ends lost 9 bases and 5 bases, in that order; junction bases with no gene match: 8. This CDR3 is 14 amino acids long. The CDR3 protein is CASGAGGPLDTQYF. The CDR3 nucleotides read TGTGCCAGTGGAGCGGGGGGGCCGTTAGATACGCAGTATTTT.

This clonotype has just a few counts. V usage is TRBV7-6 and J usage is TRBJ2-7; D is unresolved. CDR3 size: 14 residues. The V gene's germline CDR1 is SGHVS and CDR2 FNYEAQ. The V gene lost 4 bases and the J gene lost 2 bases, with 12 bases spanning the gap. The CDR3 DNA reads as TGTGCCAGCAGCTCCACGATACCTACCTACGAGCAGTACTTC. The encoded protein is CASSSTIPTYEQYF.

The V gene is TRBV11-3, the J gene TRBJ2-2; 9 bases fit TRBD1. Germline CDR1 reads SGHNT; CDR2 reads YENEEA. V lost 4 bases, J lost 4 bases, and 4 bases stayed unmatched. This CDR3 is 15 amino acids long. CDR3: CASSSGTGRTGELFF. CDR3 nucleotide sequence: TGTGCCAGCAGCTCCGGGACAGGGCGCACCGGGGAGCTGTTTTTT.

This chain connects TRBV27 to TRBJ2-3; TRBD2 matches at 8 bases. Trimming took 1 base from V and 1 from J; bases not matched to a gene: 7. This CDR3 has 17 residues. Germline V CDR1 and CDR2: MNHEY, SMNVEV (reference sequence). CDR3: CASSLWGLGTGTDTQYF. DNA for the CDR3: TGTGCCAGCAGTTTATGGGGACTAGGAACAGGCACAGATACGCAGTATTTT.

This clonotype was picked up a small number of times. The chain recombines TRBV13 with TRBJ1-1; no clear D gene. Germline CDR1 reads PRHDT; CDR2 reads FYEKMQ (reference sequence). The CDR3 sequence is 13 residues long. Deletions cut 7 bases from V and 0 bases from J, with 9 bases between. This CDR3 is CASTARLNTEAFF. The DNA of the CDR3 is TGTGCCAGCACCGCGCGCCTGAACACTGAAGCTTTCTTT.

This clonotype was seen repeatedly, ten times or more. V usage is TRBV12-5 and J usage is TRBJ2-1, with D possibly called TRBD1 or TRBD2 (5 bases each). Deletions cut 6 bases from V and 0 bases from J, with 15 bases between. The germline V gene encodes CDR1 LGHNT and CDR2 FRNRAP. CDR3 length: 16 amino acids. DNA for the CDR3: TGTGCTAGTGGCGCTGGGACGTCAAGCTCCTACAATGAGCAGTTCTTC. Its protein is CASGAGTSSSYNEQFF. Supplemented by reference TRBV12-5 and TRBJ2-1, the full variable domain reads DARVTQTPRHKVTEMGQEVTMRCQPILGHNTVFWYRQTMMQGLELLAYFRNRAPLDDSGMPKDRFSAEMPDATLATLKIQPSEPRDSAVYFCASGAGTSSSYNEQFFGPGTRLTVL.

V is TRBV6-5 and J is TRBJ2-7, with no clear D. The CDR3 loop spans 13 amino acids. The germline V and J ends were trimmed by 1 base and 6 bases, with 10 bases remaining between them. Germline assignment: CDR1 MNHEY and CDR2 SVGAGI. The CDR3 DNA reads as TGTGCCAGCAGTTACTTTGACACAGCCGAGCAGTACTTC. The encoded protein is CASSYFDTAEQYF.

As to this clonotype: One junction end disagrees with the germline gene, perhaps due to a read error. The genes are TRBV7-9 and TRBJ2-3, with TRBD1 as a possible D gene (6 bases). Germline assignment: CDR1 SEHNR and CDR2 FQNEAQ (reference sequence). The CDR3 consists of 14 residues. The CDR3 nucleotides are TGTGTCAGCAACCTACAGGGAGTACTTGATACGCAGTATTTT. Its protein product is CVSNLQGVLDTQYF.

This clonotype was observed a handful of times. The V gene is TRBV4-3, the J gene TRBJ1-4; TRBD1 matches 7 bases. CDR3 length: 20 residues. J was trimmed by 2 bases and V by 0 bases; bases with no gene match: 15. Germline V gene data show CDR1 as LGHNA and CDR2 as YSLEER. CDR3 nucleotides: TGCGCCAGCAGCCAAGACCTCTCTGGGCAGGGGGGTCTGACTAATGAAAAACTGTTTTTT. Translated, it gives CASSQDLSGQGGLTNEKLFF.

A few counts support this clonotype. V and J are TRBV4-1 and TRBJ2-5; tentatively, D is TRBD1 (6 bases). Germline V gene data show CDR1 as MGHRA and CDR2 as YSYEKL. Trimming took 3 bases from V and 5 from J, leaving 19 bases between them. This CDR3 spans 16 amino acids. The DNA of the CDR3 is TGCGCCAGCAGCCAGGGAACAGGGTCTGCGGGCGAGACCCAGTACTTC. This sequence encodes CASSQGTGSAGETQYF.

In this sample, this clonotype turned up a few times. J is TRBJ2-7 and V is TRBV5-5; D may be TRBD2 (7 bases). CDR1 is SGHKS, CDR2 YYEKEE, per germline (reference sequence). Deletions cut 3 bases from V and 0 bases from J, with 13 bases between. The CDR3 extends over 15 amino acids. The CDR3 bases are TGTGCCAGCAGCTCGCCGGGGGGCCGCTCCTACGAGCAGTACTTC. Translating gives CASSSPGGRSYEQYF.

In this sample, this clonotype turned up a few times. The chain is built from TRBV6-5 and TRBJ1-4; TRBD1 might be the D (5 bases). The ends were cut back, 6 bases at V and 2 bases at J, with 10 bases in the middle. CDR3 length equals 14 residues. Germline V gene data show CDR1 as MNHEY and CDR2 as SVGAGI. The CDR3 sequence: CASRAGPTNEKLFF. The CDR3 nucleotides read TGTGCCAGCAGAGCAGGGCCGACTAATGAAAAACTGTTTTTT.

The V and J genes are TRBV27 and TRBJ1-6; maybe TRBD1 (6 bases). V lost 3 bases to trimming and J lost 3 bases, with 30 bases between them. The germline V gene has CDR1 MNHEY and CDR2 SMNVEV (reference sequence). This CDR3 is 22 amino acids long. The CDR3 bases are TGTGCCAGCAGTTTTATAGGACAGCTTAGCCTCTCGTCTGAGTTCTATAATTCACCCCTCCACTTT. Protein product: CASSFIGQLSLSSEFYNSPLHF.

In DNA form, the CDR3 reads TGTGCCAGAACGACCCGACAGGGGATTTACTACGAGCAGTACTTC. Encoded protein: CARTTRQGIYYEQYF. V is TRBV12-3 or TRBV12-4 and J is TRBJ2-7, with 8 bases matching TRBD1. The CDR3 spans 15 residues. V was clipped by 9 bases and J by 3 bases; unmatched bases: 13.

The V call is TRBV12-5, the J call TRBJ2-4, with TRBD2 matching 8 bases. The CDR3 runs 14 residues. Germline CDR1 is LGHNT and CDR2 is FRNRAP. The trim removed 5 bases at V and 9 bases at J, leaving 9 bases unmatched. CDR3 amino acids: CASGTWTSRGIQYF. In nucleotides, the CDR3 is TGTGCTAGTGGTACTTGGACTAGCAGGGGCATTCAGTACTTC.

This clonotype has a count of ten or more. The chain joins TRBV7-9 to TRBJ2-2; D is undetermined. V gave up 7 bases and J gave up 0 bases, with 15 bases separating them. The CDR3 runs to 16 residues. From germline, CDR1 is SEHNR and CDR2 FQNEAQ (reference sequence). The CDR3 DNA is TGTGCCAGCATGATCGGGTTTGGGGCGAACACCGGGGAGCTGTTTTTT. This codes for CASMIGFGANTGELFF. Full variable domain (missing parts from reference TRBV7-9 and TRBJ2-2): DTGVSQNPRHKITKRGQNVTFRCDPISEHNRLYWYRQTLGQGPEFLTYFQNEAQLEKSRLLSDRFSAERPKGSFSTLEIQRTEQGDSAMYLCASMIGFGANTGELFFGEGSRLTVL.

The DNA of the CDR3 is TGTGCCAGCAGCTTCGGACAGGGTGAGGGCTATGGCTACACCTTC. Translation: CASSFGQGEGYGYTF. This chain joins TRBV11-2 and TRBJ1-2; 8 bases are shared with TRBD1. CDR1 is SGHAT and CDR2 is FQNNGV in the germline V gene. The V segment lost 3 bases and the J segment 4 bases; nucleotides outside the gene matches: 7. This CDR3 is 15 amino acids long. The whole variable domain, remainder taken from reference TRBV11-2 and TRBJ1-2, is EAGVAQSPRYKIIEKRQSVAFWCNPISGHATLYWYQQILGQGPKLLIQFQNNGVVDDSQLPKDRFSAERLKGVDSTLKIQPAKLEDSAVYLCASSFGQGEGYGYTFGSGTRLTVV.

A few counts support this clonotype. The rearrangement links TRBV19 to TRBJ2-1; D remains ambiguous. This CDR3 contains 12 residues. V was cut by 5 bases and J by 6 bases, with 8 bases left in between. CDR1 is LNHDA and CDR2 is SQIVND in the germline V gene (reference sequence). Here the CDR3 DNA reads TGTGCCAGTAGTTCGCCTATCAATGAGCAGTTCTTC. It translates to CASSSPINEQFF.

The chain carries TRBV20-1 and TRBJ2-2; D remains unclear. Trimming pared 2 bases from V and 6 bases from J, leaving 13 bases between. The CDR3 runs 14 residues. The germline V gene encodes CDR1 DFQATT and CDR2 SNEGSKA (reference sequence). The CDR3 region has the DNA TGCAGTGCTAGATCGAACTCACGTCCCGGGGAGCTGTTTTTT. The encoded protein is CSARSNSRPGELFF.